The source of this TCR beta chain is a study of shared clonotypes between healthy human individuals. Sequenced by immunoSEQ multiplex PCR; TCRdb stores in-frame clones only, minus some. This table holds about 2.4 million clones, approximately 93% found once. Comment on this clone: Its antigen is undetermined. The same CDR3 arises from other DNA sequences in this sample as well.

This CDR3 is built from 11 residues. V lost 2 bases and J 6 bases, leaving 4 bases between the germline ends. The V gene's germline CDR1 is SGHNT and CDR2 YYREEE (reference sequence). Study findings and constraints: On the whole, naive subsets had larger estimated richness than memory subsets had.

The clonotype originates from a young man in good health. Some clones in this sample may be carry-over from other donors' samples. The source material was naive CD4+ T cells from PBMCs. Subset: CD45RA+ positively selected. The chain joins TRBV5-4 to TRBJ2-3; D uncertain. Here the CDR3 reads CASSFRDTQYF. The CDR3 coding sequence is TGTGCCAGCAGCTTTAGGGATACGCAGTATTTT.